Each of the 6 T cell receptor beta chains below was sequenced from the same sample in a study of shared clonotypes between healthy human individuals. Profiled with immunoSEQ multiplex PCR; TCRdb holds only in-frame clones, not every one. The sample holds around 2,000,000 clones, 85% to 95% seen once. Sequenced input: naive CD4+ T cells sorted from blood. Subset in this sample: CD45RA+ positively selected. These receptors were taken from a man between 18 and 35 years old in good health.

This rearrangement joins TRBV29-1 to TRBJ2-7, with TRBD1 identical over 8 bases. With 3 bases clipped from V and 7 bases from J, the junction kept 5 bases outside the gene matches. Germline values: CDR1 SQVTM, CDR2 ANQGSEA. This CDR3 comprises 12 residues. The CDR3 DNA follows: TGCAGCGTTGACTCCGGGACAGGAGAGCAGTACTTC. It translates to CSVDSGTGEQYF.

About this clone: Other DNA sequences in this specimen translate into the identical CDR3. This chain links TRBV6-1 with TRBJ2-5; 8 nucleotides line up with TRBD2. Germline trimming cut 4 bases from V and 5 bases from J; bases unmatched to any gene: 3. Per the germline V gene, CDR1 is MNHNS and CDR2 is SASEGT. CDR3 length equals 13 residues. This CDR3 is CASSATSVETQYF. CDR3 sequence (DNA): TGTGCCAGCAGTGCGACTAGCGTGGAGACCCAGTACTTC.

The chain couples TRBV19 to TRBJ1-6, with 9 bases aligning to TRBD1. This CDR3 is built from 14 residues. CDR1 LNHDA and CDR2 SQIVND come from the germline V gene (reference sequence). V shed 7 bases and J 7 bases; nucleotides not matched to a gene: 5. The CDR3 sequence is CASNRDRVNSPLHF. CDR3 DNA: TGTGCCAGTAATCGGGACAGGGTAAATTCACCCCTCCACTTT.

This clone has a single count. The chain uses TRBV5-1 and TRBJ2-1; 7 bases fit TRBD1. Unmatched junction bases numbered 6, after V lost 2 bases and J lost 7 bases. Germline CDR1 and CDR2: SGHRS and YFSETQ. The CDR3 extends over 14 amino acids. In DNA form, the CDR3 reads TGCGCCAGCAGCTTCGGAGTGACAGGGAATGAGCAGTTCTTC. Its translation is CASSFGVTGNEQFF.

The rearrangement uses TRBV5-8 and TRBJ2-2, with D possibly matching TRBD2 (5 bases). The CDR3 extends over 16 amino acids. V gave up 3 bases and J gave up 5 bases, with 17 bases separating them. The germline V gene has CDR1 SGHTS and CDR2 YDEGEE. The CDR3 DNA reads TGTGCCAGCAGCTCCCGAACACTCCCGGGGACCGGGGAGCTGTTTTTT. Its protein product is CASSSRTLPGTGELFF.

This clone was seen only once. This chain uses TRBV7-8 with TRBJ2-7; the match to TRBD1 covers 10 bases. After removal of 5 bases from V and 3 bases from J, the junction contained 7 bases not matched to a gene. Looked up from germline, CDR1 is SGHVS and CDR2 is FQNEAQ. This CDR3 is 15 amino acids long. This CDR3 reads CASSGTTGGGYEQYF. CDR3 DNA sequence: TGTGCCAGCAGCGGAACGACAGGGGGCGGCTACGAGCAGTACTTC.